This entry lists 7 T cell receptor beta chains sequenced from one sample in a study of T cells after yellow fever vaccination (dated by TCRdb to about 2019). The method was 5' RACE. The run used an Illumina NovaSeq 6000. TCRdb itself trimmed the public reads at Q25 with fastp, ran MiXCR and retained productive beta chains. Rows matching on CDR3 protein sequence are summarized as one entry with the most common DNA and genes. This sample comprises some 390,000 distinct CDR3 sequences, around 20% of them detected only once. The ten largest clones represent roughly a sixth of the sample. Reading the label with the study, this specimen's treatment or condition is: live attenuated yellow fever vaccine strain. Material: PBMCs, obtained before the yellow fever booster vaccination. These TCRs come from a man aged 18 to 29 who received the YFV17D yellow fever vaccine.

CDR3 amino acids: CASSDRGRMSYNEQFF. The CDR3 DNA sequence: TGTGCCAGCAGTGACAGGGGGCGCATGTCCTACAATGAGCAGTTCTTC. The chain couples TRBV7-3 to TRBJ2-1; 10 positions match TRBD1. CDR3 length equals 16 residues. The germline V gene encodes CDR1 SGHTA and CDR2 FQGTGA. After removal of 6 bases from V and 1 base from J, the junction contained 6 bases not matched to a gene.

This clonotype has more than one count but fewer than ten. V and J are TRBV12-3 or TRBV12-4 and TRBJ2-5; 7 nucleotides align to TRBD2. This CDR3 is built from 15 residues. The J segment lost 4 bases and the V segment lost 5 bases, leaving 10 bases of the junction unmatched. CDR3 DNA sequence: TGTGCCAGCAGTCCGCGGGGGTGGCAGGCAGAGACCCAGTACTTC. It translates to CASSPRGWQAETQYF.

J is TRBJ2-7 and V is TRBV20-1; D not resolved. Germline V gives CDR1 DFQATT, CDR2 SNEGSKA (reference sequence). This CDR3 contains 13 residues. Trimming removed 7 bases from V and 0 bases from J, with 13 bases in between. The CDR3 DNA reads as TGCAGTGGAATGGCTAGGAGCTCCTACGAGCAGTACGTC. Its protein product is CSGMARSSYEQYV.

The chain couples TRBV6-5 to TRBJ2-3; 9 nucleotides agree with TRBD2. CDR1 is MNHEY and CDR2 is SVGAGI in the germline V gene. This CDR3 is built from 14 residues. The J segment lost 5 bases and the V segment lost 6 bases, leaving 6 bases of the junction unmatched. The chain's CDR3 is CASSLGLAQDTQYF. CDR3 DNA: TGTGCCAGCAGCCTGGGACTAGCACAAGATACGCAGTATTTT.

The DNA of the CDR3 is TGTGCCAGTTGGGCCGCGCAAGGCGGGGAGCTGTTTTTT. Translating it yields CASWAAQGGELFF. The chain uses TRBV6-5 and TRBJ2-2; D remains ambiguous. V lost 9 bases and J lost 7, with 15 bases in between. Germline V gives CDR1 MNHEY, CDR2 SVGAGI. The CDR3 spans 13 residues.

The chain carries TRBV6-6 and TRBJ1-2; D uncertain. This CDR3 contains 14 residues. Germline assignment: CDR1 MNHNY and CDR2 SVGAGI (reference sequence). Deletions cut 6 bases from V and 4 bases from J, with 15 bases between. The CDR3 protein is CASSPAAYSYGYTF. The CDR3 nucleotides are TGTGCCAGCAGCCCGGCCGCGTACAGCTATGGCTACACCTTC.

This clonotype showed up just a few times. The chain's CDR3 is CASSLNPTGGDTGELFF. CDR3 sequence (DNA): TGTGCCAGCAGCTTAAACCCCACCGGGGGGGACACCGGGGAGCTGTTTTTT. V is TRBV7-3 and J is TRBJ2-2, with 8 bases lining up with TRBD2. The V segment lost 1 base and the J segment 3 bases; nucleotides outside the gene matches: 7. Looked up from germline, CDR1 is SGHTA and CDR2 is FQGTGA. The CDR3 spans 17 residues.